This TCR beta chain stems from a study of beta chain features in type 1 diabetes. Since all of the isolated RNA was reverse transcribed, expressed TCRB transcripts were what got sequenced. There were 3.5 million or so reads on average in the naive, central memory and regulatory T cell samples. The method was immunoSEQ multiplex PCR; TCRdb's version includes in-frame clones alone and lacks a portion of them. The sample yields under 300,000 clones, approximately 24% seen once. Germline lookup yields CDR1 SQVTM and CDR2 ANQGSEA. V trimming: 4 bases; J trimming: 3 bases; junction bases outside the gene matches: 6. The CDR3 is 13 residues long. General observations from the study: Shortening that was moderate but significant affected the TCRB CDR3s of Type 1 diabetes patients in all four CD4+ subsets. Type 1 diabetes patients showed fewer insertions and more deletions at VDJ junctions. An over-representation of cells with high TCR expression could result from cDNA sequencing. Comparison showed that naive, central memory and Treg TCRB repertoires appeared more similar among patients than among healthy donors.

About this clone: Antigen specificity is unknown.

The origin of this receptor is a woman aged 25 to 45 with type 1 diabetes. What was sequenced was naive CD4+ T cells from blood. The genes are TRBV29-1 and TRBJ2-7; TRBD2 agrees at 7 bases. The CDR3 DNA is TGCAGCGTTGCGGGGGGAGGAGGCTACGAGCAGTACTTC. It yields the protein CSVAGGGGYEQYF.